A single sample is the source of the 13 T cell receptor beta chains below, sequenced in a study of siplizumab effects on memory and regulatory T cells. Some clones are missing from TCRdb's copy, which holds only in-frame ones; the method was immunoSEQ multiplex PCR. The data show approximately 50,000 clones, with 93% seen just once and about 15% held by the top ten. Sequences were obtained from CD8+ T cells sorted from blood. The receptor source for this set is a human donor in good health.

The J gene is TRBJ2-3, the V gene TRBV9; D remains ambiguous. V was trimmed by 0 bases and J by 1 base, leaving 12 bases between them. The CDR3 is 16 residues long. Germline CDR1 and CDR2: SGDLS and YYNGEE. CDR3 DNA sequence: TGTGCCAGCAGCGTAGCTTGGGGTAGGGGCACAGATACGCAGTATTTT. This codes for CASSVAWGRGTDTQYF.

The CDR3 loop is CASSAGQEPQAFF. The CDR3, as DNA: TGTGCCAGCAGCGCCGGACAGGAACCTCAAGCTTTCTTT. The chain has TRBV5-4 and TRBJ1-1; TRBD1 matches 7 bases. This CDR3 is built from 13 residues. Germline V gene lookup returns CDR1 SGHNT and CDR2 YYREEE (reference sequence). Germline trimming cut 4 bases from V and 9 bases from J; bases unmatched to any gene: 9.

The rearrangement joins TRBV28 to TRBJ1-6; TRBD1 might be the D (6 bases). CDR1 MDHEN and CDR2 SYDVKM come from the germline V gene. This CDR3 spans 12 amino acids. V lost 6 bases and J 11 bases, leaving 11 bases between the germline ends. The CDR3 here is CASSRDTAPLHF. CDR3 nucleotides: TGTGCCAGCAGCCGGGACACCGCACCCCTCCACTTT. The full variable domain, completed using reference TRBV28 and TRBJ1-6, is DVKVTQSSRYLVKRTGEKVFLECVQDMDHENMFWYRQDPGLGLRLIYFSYDVKMKEKGDIPEGYSVSREKKERFSLILESASTNQTSMYLCASSRDTAPLHFGNGTRLTVT.

V is TRBV5-1 and J is TRBJ2-5; 11 nucleotides agree with TRBD1. CDR3 length: 19 residues. The J segment lost 5 bases and the V segment lost 0 bases, leaving 15 bases of the junction unmatched. Germline CDR1 and CDR2: SGHRS and YFSETQ. CDR3: CASSLGLTDRGRDWETQYF. For the CDR3, the DNA is TGCGCCAGCAGCTTGGGACTAACGGACAGGGGGCGTGATTGGGAGACCCAGTACTTC.

The chain is built from TRBV7-9 and TRBJ2-1; TRBD2 agrees at 10 bases. The germline CDR1 and CDR2 sequences are SEHNR and FQNEAQ (reference sequence). The CDR3 sequence is 16 residues long. V was pared by 7 bases and J by 12 bases, with 18 bases of the junction left unmatched. The CDR3 here is CASTTTSSGLAGVQFF. CDR3 bases: TGTGCCAGCACCACTACCAGCTCCGGCCTAGCGGGAGTGCAGTTCTTC.

This clone has just a few counts. The V gene is TRBV4-1, the J gene TRBJ1-1, with D possibly TRBD1 on 6 matching bases. V was clipped by 5 bases and J by 4 bases, with 17 bases between them. The germline CDR1 and CDR2 sequences are MGHRA and YSYEKL. CDR3 size: 15 residues. The CDR3 DNA is TGCGCCAGCAGCTTTCGGGAACAGGGCGGCACTGAAGCTTTCTTT. It is translated as CASSFREQGGTEAFF.

In its sample, this clone was seen a few times. The CDR3 protein is CASSLRGQATREQYF. CDR3 sequence (DNA): TGTGCCAGCAGTCTGAGGGGACAGGCTACGCGGGAGCAGTACTTC. The V and J genes are TRBV7-8 and TRBJ2-7; TRBD1 aligns across 8 bases. The germline CDR1 and CDR2 sequences are SGHVS and FQNEAQ. The CDR3 loop spans 15 amino acids. V shed 6 bases and J 7 bases; nucleotides not matched to a gene: 14.

This clone was detected only once. The V and J genes are TRBV5-5 and TRBJ1-1, with 9 positions matching TRBD1. Per germline, CDR1 SGHKS and CDR2 YYEKEE (reference sequence). The V segment lost 4 bases and the J segment 0 bases; nucleotides outside the gene matches: 7. The CDR3 length is 16 residues. Written as DNA, the CDR3 is TGTGCCAGCAGCCCGAGGACAGGGGCACTGAACACTGAAGCTTTCTTT. This gives the protein CASSPRTGALNTEAFF.

This clone came up a few times. V and J are TRBV7-6 and TRBJ1-1; D is unresolved. CDR3 size: 13 residues. Trimming stripped 5 bases from V and 0 bases from J, with 7 bases between. Germline V gene data show CDR1 as SGHVS and CDR2 as FNYEAQ. The CDR3 DNA reads as TGTGCCAGCAGCGGGGAGATGAACACTGAAGCTTTCTTT. It is translated as CASSGEMNTEAFF.

The chain has TRBV5-1 and TRBJ2-1; perhaps TRBD2 as D (5 bases). Trimming took 4 bases from V and 10 from J, leaving 12 bases between them. CDR1 and CDR2 (germline): SGHRS, YFSETQ. The CDR3 has 12 residues. The CDR3 loop reads CASSLNIAEQFF. In nucleotides, the CDR3 is TGCGCCAGCAGCCTAAACATAGCGGAGCAGTTCTTC. Full variable domain (remainder filled in from reference TRBV5-1 and TRBJ2-1): KAGVTQTPRYLIKTRGQQVTLSCSPISGHRSVSWYQQTPGQGLQFLFEYFSETQRNKGNFPGRFSGRQFSNSRSEMNVSTLELGDSALYLCASSLNIAEQFFGPGTRLTVL.

CDR3 coding DNA: TGTGCCACCAGCAGAGATATTGGGGCTTACACTGAAGCTTTCTTT. This codes for CATSRDIGAYTEAFF. V gene TRBV15 combines with J gene TRBJ1-1; TRBD1 might be the D (5 bases). This CDR3 contains 15 residues. CDR1 and CDR2 (germline): LNHNV, YYDKDF (reference sequence). Trimming removed 0 bases at V and 3 bases at J, with 11 bases between.

This sequence joins TRBV5-5 and TRBJ1-5, with TRBD1 matching 9 bases. Losses at the gene ends were 0 bases for V and 3 bases for J; bases not matched to a gene: 7. The V gene's germline CDR1 is SGHKS and CDR2 YYEKEE (reference sequence). The CDR3 spans 17 residues. Here the CDR3 DNA reads TGTGCCAGCAGCTTGGGGTCGGGACAGGGTATCAATCAGCCCCAGCATTTT. Protein: CASSLGSGQGINQPQHF. The full variable domain, completed using reference TRBV5-5 and TRBJ1-5, is DAGVTQSPTHLIKTRGQQVTLRCSPISGHKSVSWYQQVLGQGPQFIFQYYEKEERGRGNFPDRFSARQFPNYSSELNVNALLLGDSALYLCASSLGSGQGINQPQHFGDGTRLSIL.

This clone is categorized as medium-sized. CDR3 region: CASSDPGQETQYF. The CDR3 bases are TGCGCCAGCAGTGACCCGGGCCAAGAGACCCAGTACTTC. The chain links TRBV10-1 to TRBJ2-5; D remains ambiguous. V dropped 3 bases and J dropped 1 base, with 6 bases sitting between them. The CDR3 has 13 residues. Germline V CDR1 and CDR2: WNHNN, SYGVQD (reference sequence).